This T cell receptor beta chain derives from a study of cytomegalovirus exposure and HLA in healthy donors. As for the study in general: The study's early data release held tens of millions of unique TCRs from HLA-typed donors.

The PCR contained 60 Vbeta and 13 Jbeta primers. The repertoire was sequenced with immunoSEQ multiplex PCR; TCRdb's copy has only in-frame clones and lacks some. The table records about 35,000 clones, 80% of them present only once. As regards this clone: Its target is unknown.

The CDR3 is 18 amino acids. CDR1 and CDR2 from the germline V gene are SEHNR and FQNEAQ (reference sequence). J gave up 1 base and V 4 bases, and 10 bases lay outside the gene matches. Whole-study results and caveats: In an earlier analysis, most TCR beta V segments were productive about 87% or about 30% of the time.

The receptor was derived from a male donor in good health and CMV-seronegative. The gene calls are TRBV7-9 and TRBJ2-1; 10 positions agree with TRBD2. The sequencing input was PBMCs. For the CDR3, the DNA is TGTGCCAGCAGCTCCCTGGGACTAGCGACCAATTCCTACAATGAGCAGTTCTTC. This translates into CASSSLGLATNSYNEQFF.